This entry lists 26 T cell receptor beta chains sequenced from one sample in a study of beta chain features in type 1 diabetes (dated by TCRdb to between 2017 and 2018). Points the paper makes about the study in general: Type 1 diabetes patients showed a moderate but significant shortening of TCRB CDR3 length in all four CD4+ subsets.

Library preparation was by the immunoSEQ multiplex PCR assay. The entire isolated RNA was reverse transcribed using the High Capacity cDNA Reverse Transcription Kit, and thus expressed TCRB transcripts were sequenced. The table was pulled from immuneACCESS by TCRdb, which kept in-frame rearrangements only. Such tables lose some clones; where checked, under half of the loss comes from unresolved V genes, and the rest has no known cause. The table for this sample lists around 250,000 clones; approximately 24% of them were counted only once. The ten largest clones add up to 0.012% of the sample. These receptors have no known antigen. The sequencing input was naive CD4+ T cells from blood. The cell subset or site label on this specimen signifies: true naive CD4+ T cells. These receptors were collected from a woman aged 25-40 years with type 1 diabetes.

The chain couples TRBV7-2 to TRBJ1-2; the D is unclear. The germline gives CDR1 SGHTA, CDR2 FQGNSA. The CDR3 covers 13 residues. Trimming left V 8 bases short and J 3 bases short, with 13 bases between. As DNA, the CDR3 is TGTGCCAGCCAGCCCGGAGTAGACTATGGCTACACCTTC. Its protein product is CASQPGVDYGYTF.

The rearrangement joins TRBV5-4 to TRBJ1-5, with D maybe TRBD1 (5 bases). Germline V gene data show CDR1 as SGHNT and CDR2 as YYREEE (reference sequence). The CDR3 extends over 14 amino acids. Trimming left V 0 bases short and J 1 base short, with 5 bases between. As DNA, the CDR3 is TGTGCCAGCAGCTTGGCAGGGAGCAATCAGCCCCAGCATTTT. As protein: CASSLAGSNQPQHF. Supplemented by reference TRBV5-4 and TRBJ1-5, the full variable domain reads ETGVTQSPTHLIKTRGQQVTLRCSSQSGHNTVSWYQQALGQGPQFIFQYYREEENGRGNFPPRFSGLQFPNYSSELNVNALELDDSALYLCASSLAGSNQPQHFGDGTRLSIL.

This clone was seen only a few times. The chain recombines TRBV2 with TRBJ2-3; maybe TRBD2 (5 bases). V shed 5 bases and J shed 2 bases, with 14 bases lying between them. The CDR3 runs 15 residues. Germline loops: CDR1 SNHLY, CDR2 FYNNEI. Here the CDR3 DNA reads TGTGCCAGCAGTTACTACGGCGGGTACACAGATACGCAGTATTTT. Residues: CASSYYGGYTDTQYF. The full variable domain, with the rest looked up from reference TRBV2 and TRBJ2-3, is EPEVTQTPSHQVTQMGQEVILRCVPISNHLYFYWYRQILGQKVEFLVSFYNNEISEKSEIFDDQFSVERPDGSNFTLKIRSTKLEDSAMYFCASSYYGGYTDTQYFGPGTRLTVL.

This chain connects TRBV7-9 to TRBJ2-5, with D unresolved. Per germline, CDR1 SEHNR and CDR2 FQNEAQ (reference sequence). Trimming removed 4 bases at V and 2 bases at J, with 14 bases between. This CDR3 region has 15 residues. DNA of the CDR3: TGTGCCAGCAGCTCCCCCCGCGTGTATCAAGAGACCCAGTACTTC. Protein product: CASSSPRVYQETQYF.

This rearrangement joins TRBV7-9 to TRBJ1-5; 7 bases are shared with TRBD1. The J segment lost 7 bases and the V segment lost 5 bases, leaving 8 bases of the junction unmatched. Looked up from germline, CDR1 is SEHNR and CDR2 is FQNEAQ (reference sequence). The CDR3 extends over 14 amino acids. CDR3 bases: TGTGCCAGCAGCCCAGACAGGGCGAGACAGCCCCAGCATTTT. Its translation: CASSPDRARQPQHF.

The rearrangement joins TRBV30 to TRBJ2-5, with D possibly TRBD2 on 5 matching bases. Trimming took off 2 bases at V and 4 bases at J, with 11 bases between the two ends. Germline V gene data show CDR1 as GTSNPN and CDR2 as SVGIG (reference sequence). The CDR3 sequence is 13 residues long. Here the CDR3 reads CAWSLTSSETQYF. The DNA for the CDR3 is TGTGCCTGGAGTCTTACTAGTTCAGAGACCCAGTACTTC.

The genes are TRBV28 and TRBJ2-4; 9 positions match TRBD2. This CDR3 spans 12 amino acids. V shed 6 bases and J 9 bases; nucleotides not matched to a gene: 3. Germline CDR1 is MDHEN and CDR2 is SYDVKM. The CDR3 loop is CASSRTSAIQYF. As DNA, the CDR3 is TGTGCCAGCAGCCGGACTAGCGCCATTCAGTACTTC.

This rearrangement joins TRBV4-2 to TRBJ2-1; tentative D call: TRBD2 (6 bases). The CDR3 covers 15 residues. The V and J ends lost 4 bases and 6 bases respectively, with 16 bases between them. In germline, CDR1 is LGHNA, CDR2 YNFKEQ. As DNA, the CDR3 is TGTGCCAGCAGCCTCAGCGGGCCTGGGGGCAATGAGCAGTTCTTC. Translating it yields CASSLSGPGGNEQFF.

The sample holds a few counts of this clone. The chain has TRBV28 and TRBJ2-7; TRBD1 might be the D (6 bases). Looked up from germline, CDR1 is MDHEN and CDR2 is SYDVKM. Trimming removed 8 bases at V and 2 bases at J, with 10 bases between. There are 12 residues in the CDR3. The DNA for the CDR3 is TGTGCCAGCTCCGGACAGACCTACGAGCAGTACTTC. This codes for CASSGQTYEQYF.

This clone was counted between two and nine times. The rearrangement uses TRBV6-1 and TRBJ2-5, with TRBD2 matching over 10 bases. Germline loops: CDR1 MNHNS, CDR2 SASEGT. The CDR3 runs 14 residues. The V and J ends lost 6 bases and 5 bases, in that order; junction bases with no gene match: 6. This CDR3 reads CASRGPSGSETQYF. In DNA form, the CDR3 reads TGTGCCAGCAGAGGGCCTAGCGGGAGTGAGACCCAGTACTTC.

This clone was observed once. The CDR3 nucleotides read TGTGCCAGCAGCCCAACAGGGGATACGCAGTATTTT. Translation gives CASSPTGDTQYF. This chain joins TRBV7-3 and TRBJ2-3; D is perhaps TRBD1 (6 bases). Germline CDR1 and CDR2: SGHTA and FQGTGA. V was pared by 5 bases and J by 6 bases, with 9 bases between. The CDR3 totals 12 residues.

This chain joins TRBV2 and TRBJ2-5, with D unresolved. The CDR3 runs to 12 residues. Trimming removed 4 bases from V and 0 bases from J, with 3 bases in between. Germline V lookup: CDR1 SNHLY, CDR2 FYNNEI. CDR3 DNA: TGTGCCAGCAGTGCTGACCAAGAGACCCAGTACTTC. Translating gives CASSADQETQYF.

The sample holds a few counts of this clone. The V and J genes are TRBV19 and TRBJ2-2; D is ambiguous. V was pared by 7 bases and J by 3 bases, with 9 bases between. CDR3 length: 13 amino acids. Germline V gene lookup returns CDR1 LNHDA and CDR2 SQIVND (reference sequence). This chain's CDR3 is CASIEDYTGELFF. CDR3 bases: TGTGCCAGTATTGAGGATTACACCGGGGAGCTGTTTTTT.

Concerning this clone itself: A junction end diverges from the germline sequence, so it may reflect a read error. Distinct nucleotide sequences in the sample also encode this CDR3. J is TRBJ2-1 and V is TRBV7-7, with TRBD2 matching over 11 bases. CDR1 is SSHAT, CDR2 FNYEAQ, per germline (reference sequence). The CDR3 extends over 15 amino acids. CDR3: CASSSGTSGYNEQFF. The CDR3, as DNA: TGTGCTAGCAGCTCCGGGACTAGCGGATACAATGAGCAGTTCTTC.

The chain has TRBV28 and TRBJ2-5; D is uncertain. V lost 2 bases and J lost 2, with 6 bases in between. Germline CDR1 MDHEN, CDR2 SYDVKM. The CDR3 length is 13 residues. The CDR3 sequence is CASSLGSQETQYF. The CDR3, as DNA: TGTGCCAGCAGTTTAGGCAGTCAAGAGACCCAGTACTTC.

The chain couples TRBV30 to TRBJ1-2, with TRBD1 matching over 8 bases. The CDR3 spans 14 residues. The V segment lost 2 bases and the J segment 7 bases; nucleotides outside the gene matches: 9. Per the germline V gene, CDR1 is GTSNPN and CDR2 is SVGIG (reference sequence). The CDR3 coding sequence is TGTGCCTGGAGTCCGTCGACAGGGGCGGGTGGCTACACCTTC. Protein: CAWSPSTGAGGYTF.

This clone has just a few counts. Other DNA sequences within the sample encode an identical CDR3. The chain joins TRBV4-1 to TRBJ1-2; the D is unclear. This CDR3 contains 13 residues. Trimming left V 1 base short and J 2 bases short, with 5 bases between. CDR1 MGHRA and CDR2 YSYEKL come from the germline V gene. The CDR3 region is CASSQGQNYGYTF. The DNA of the CDR3 is TGCGCCAGCAGCCAAGGACAAAACTATGGCTACACCTTC.

V usage is TRBV5-4 and J usage is TRBJ2-3, with D hard to call. This CDR3 comprises 14 residues. Per the germline V gene, CDR1 is SGHNT and CDR2 is YYREEE (reference sequence). Trimming stripped 0 bases from V and 0 bases from J, with 5 bases between. In DNA, the CDR3 is TGTGCCAGCAGCTTGGCTTCTAGCACAGATACGCAGTATTTT. It encodes CASSLASSTDTQYF.

The chain's CDR3 is CASSPNRGSGSGANVLTF. Written as DNA, the CDR3 is TGTGCCAGCTCACCCAACAGGGGTAGTGGCTCTGGGGCCAACGTCCTGACTTTC. The chain uses TRBV18 and TRBJ2-6; 7 positions agree with TRBD1. The germline gives CDR1 KGHSH, CDR2 LQKENI. This CDR3 spans 18 amino acids. V was clipped by 3 bases and J by 0 bases; unmatched bases: 8.

V is TRBV28 and J is TRBJ2-7; TRBD2 aligns across 9 bases. Germline lookup yields CDR1 MDHEN and CDR2 SYDVKM. The CDR3 runs to 14 residues. V lost 6 bases, J lost 3 bases, and 6 bases stayed unmatched. Here the CDR3 DNA reads TGTGCCAGCAGCCTGACTAGCGGCTACTACGAGCAGTACTTC. This gives the protein CASSLTSGYYEQYF.

The genes are TRBV13 and TRBJ2-5; TRBD1 agrees at 8 bases. Germline V gene lookup returns CDR1 PRHDT and CDR2 FYEKMQ (reference sequence). The CDR3 loop spans 14 amino acids. V gave up 5 bases and J gave up 3 bases; unmatched junction bases: 5. This chain's CDR3 is CASSATGVKETQYF. CDR3 coding DNA: TGTGCCAGCAGCGCGACAGGGGTCAAAGAGACCCAGTACTTC.

This clone was recorded a few times. V usage is TRBV29-1 and J usage is TRBJ2-7, with a tentative D call TRBD1 (6 bases). Germline CDR1 reads SQVTM; CDR2 reads ANQGSEA. The CDR3 has 12 amino acids. V gave up 6 bases and J gave up 2 bases, with 11 bases separating them. Here the CDR3 reads CSVGHPTYEQYF. The CDR3 DNA sequence: TGCAGCGTGGGACATCCTACCTACGAGCAGTACTTC.

The CDR3 DNA reads as TGCGCCAGCAGCCGAGGACTAGCAAACAATGAGCAGTTCTTC. Translated: CASSRGLANNEQFF. The rearrangement joins TRBV4-1 to TRBJ2-1; TRBD2 agrees at 8 bases. From germline, CDR1 is MGHRA and CDR2 YSYEKL. The junction had 4 bases not matched to a gene; V was cut back by 4 bases and J by 5 bases. The CDR3 length is 14 residues.

Only a few counts were recorded for this clone. This chain joins TRBV19 and TRBJ2-1; maybe TRBD1 (6 bases). Deletions cut 3 bases from V and 9 bases from J, with 18 bases between. The germline CDR1 and CDR2 sequences are LNHDA and SQIVND (reference sequence). The CDR3 spans 15 residues. In DNA, the CDR3 is TGTGCCAGTAGTATTAGGGGGAAGGGGAGCAGTGAGCAGTTCTTC. Encoded protein: CASSIRGKGSSEQFF.

This clone was counted only a few times. The gene calls are TRBV29-1 and TRBJ2-1; D gene ambiguous. This CDR3 is 13 amino acids long. Germline assignment: CDR1 SQVTM and CDR2 ANQGSEA. V lost 3 bases, J lost 4 bases, and 10 bases lay in between. In nucleotides, the CDR3 is TGCAGCGTTGAGAGAGATTCTTACAATGAGCAGTTCTTC. Amino acid sequence: CSVERDSYNEQFF.

This clone was detected a few times. This rearrangement joins TRBV29-1 to TRBJ1-1, with D perhaps matching TRBD1 (6 bases). The CDR3 spans 12 residues. The ends were cut back, 6 bases at V and 4 bases at J, with 12 bases in the middle. The germline V gene encodes CDR1 SQVTM and CDR2 ANQGSEA. In DNA, the CDR3 is TGCAGCGTAGCACAGGGTGGCACTGAAGCTTTCTTT. The encoded protein is CSVAQGGTEAFF.